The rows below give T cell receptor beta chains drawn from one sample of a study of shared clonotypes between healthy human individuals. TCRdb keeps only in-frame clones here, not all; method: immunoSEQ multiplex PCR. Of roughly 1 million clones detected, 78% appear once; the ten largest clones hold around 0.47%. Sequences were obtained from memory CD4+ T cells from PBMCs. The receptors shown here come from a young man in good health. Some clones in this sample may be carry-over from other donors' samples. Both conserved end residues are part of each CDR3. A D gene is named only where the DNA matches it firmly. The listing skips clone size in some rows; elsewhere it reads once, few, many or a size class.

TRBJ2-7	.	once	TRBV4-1	CASSPLTTGYEQYF	TGCGCCAGCAGCCCCTTAACGACAGGCTACGAGCAGTACTTC
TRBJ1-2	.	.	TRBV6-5	CASRLDGNYGYTF	TGTGCCAGCCGCTTGGACGGGAACTATGGCTACACCTTC
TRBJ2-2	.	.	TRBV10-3	CAISEYTQRSTGELFF	TGTGCCATCAGTGAGTATACCCAGAGATCCACCGGGGAGCTGTTTTTT
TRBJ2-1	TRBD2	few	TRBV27	CASSRAGVMFF	TGTGCCAGCAGTAGAGCGGGAGTGATGTTCTTC
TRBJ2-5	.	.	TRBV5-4	CASSRSGTQETQYF	TGTGCCAGCAGCCGTAGCGGAACACAAGAGACCCAGTACTTC
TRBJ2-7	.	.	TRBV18	CASSPPGPGRTEQYF	TGTGCCAGCTCACCACCGGGCCCCGGTCGGACTGAGCAGTACTTC
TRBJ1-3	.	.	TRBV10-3	CAISFSFTDSLFSNTIYF	TGTGCCATCAGTTTTAGTTTCACGGACAGCCTCTTCTCAAACACCATATATTTT
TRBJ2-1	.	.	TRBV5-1	CASSLEASFSYNEQFF	TGCGCCAGCAGCTTGGAGGCTAGCTTCTCCTACAATGAGCAGTTCTTC
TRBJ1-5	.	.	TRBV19	CASRYNTDSNQPQHF	TGTGCCAGTAGGTACAACACCGATAGCAATCAGCCCCAGCATTTT
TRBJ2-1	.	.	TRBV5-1	CASRGTGTKQFF	TGCGCCAGCAGGGGAACAGGGACTAAGCAGTTCTTC
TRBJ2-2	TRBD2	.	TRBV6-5	CASSFSGGLGTGELFF	TGTGCCAGCAGTTTCTCGGGAGGGCTGGGCACCGGGGAGCTGTTTTTT
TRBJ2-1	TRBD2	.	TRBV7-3	CASSLTPGVGGRDNEQFF	TGTGCCAGCAGCTTAACCCCTGGAGTGGGCGGGAGGGACAATGAGCAGTTCTTC
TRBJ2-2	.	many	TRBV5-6	CASSWGLDANTGELFF	TGTGCCAGCAGCTGGGGACTTGACGCGAACACCGGGGAGCTGTTTTTT
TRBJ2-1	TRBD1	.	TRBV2	CASSRPRDRDINEQFF	TGTGCCAGCAGTCGCCCCCGGGACAGGGACATCAATGAGCAGTTCTTC
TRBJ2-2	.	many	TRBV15	CATSRDGPTGNTGELFF	TGTGCCACCAGCAGAGATGGCCCCACAGGGAACACCGGGGAGCTGTTTTTT
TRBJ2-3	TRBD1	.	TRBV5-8	CASRSDRADTQYF	TGTGCCAGCAGAAGTGACAGGGCAGATACGCAGTATTTT
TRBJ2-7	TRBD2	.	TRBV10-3	CAISPGTNEQYF	TGTGCCATCAGCCCCGGGACTAACGAGCAGTACTTC
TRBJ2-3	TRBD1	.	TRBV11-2	CASSLAGQGTDTQYF	TGTGCCAGCAGCTTAGCGGGACAGGGCACAGATACGCAGTATTTT
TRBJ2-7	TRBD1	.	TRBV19	CASSRDSPYEQYF	TGTGCCAGTAGTAGGGACAGTCCCTACGAGCAGTACTTC
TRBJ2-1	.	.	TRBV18	CASSPTRGYNEQFF	TGTGCCAGCTCGCCTACTAGGGGCTACAATGAGCAGTTCTTC
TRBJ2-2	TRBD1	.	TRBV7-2	CASSPGQANTGELFF	TGTGCCAGCAGCCCCGGACAGGCCAACACCGGGGAGCTGTTTTTT
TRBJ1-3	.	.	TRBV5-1	CASSPYSQVYSGNTIYF	TGCGCCAGCAGCCCCTATTCCCAGGTTTACTCTGGAAACACCATATATTTT
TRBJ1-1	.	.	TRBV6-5	CASSSETNTEAFF	TGTGCCAGCAGTTCTGAGACGAACACTGAAGCTTTCTTT
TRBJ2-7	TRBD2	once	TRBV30	CAWRRGGTGYEQYF	TGTGCCTGGAGGAGGGGAGGGACCGGGTACGAGCAGTACTTC
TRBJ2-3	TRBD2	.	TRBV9	CASSGRLAGERTQYF	TGTGCCAGCAGCGGACGATTAGCGGGAGAGAGGACGCAGTATTTT
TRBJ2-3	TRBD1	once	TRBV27	CASRKTGVDTQYF	TGTGCCAGCAGGAAGACAGGGGTAGATACGCAGTATTTT
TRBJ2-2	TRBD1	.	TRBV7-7	CASSPITGAGTGELFF	TGTGCCAGCAGCCCCATCACAGGGGCTGGCACCGGGGAGCTGTTTTTT
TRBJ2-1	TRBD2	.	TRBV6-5	CASSYPLAGGSHEQFF	TGTGCCAGCAGTTACCCTCTAGCGGGAGGCTCCCATGAGCAGTTCTTC
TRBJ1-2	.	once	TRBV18	CASSNAGEGVYGYTF	TGTGCCAGCTCAAATGCTGGAGAAGGAGTTTATGGCTACACCTTC
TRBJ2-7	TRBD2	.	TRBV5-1	CASSLPRLAGADEQYF	TGCGCCAGCAGCCTTCCCCGGCTAGCGGGAGCCGACGAGCAGTACTTC
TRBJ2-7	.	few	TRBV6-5	CASSPAGQSSYEQYF	TGTGCCAGCAGTCCCGCGGGCCAGAGCTCCTACGAGCAGTACTTC
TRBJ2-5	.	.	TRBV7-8	CASSLDPGRSETQYF	TGTGCCAGCAGCCTCGACCCAGGGAGGTCGGAGACCCAGTACTTC
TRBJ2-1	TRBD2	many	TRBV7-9	CASSPLAVVKAQFF	TGTGCCAGCAGCCCACTAGCGGTGGTGAAGGCGCAGTTCTTC
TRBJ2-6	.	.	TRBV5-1	CASSLGTGANVLTF	TGCGCCAGCAGCTTGGGAACTGGGGCCAACGTCCTGACTTTC
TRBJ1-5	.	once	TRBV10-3	CAISESNQPQHF	TGTGCCATCAGTGAGAGCAATCAGCCCCAGCATTTT
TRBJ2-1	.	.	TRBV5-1	CASTKRSSYNEQFF	TGCGCCAGCACGAAGCGGAGCTCCTACAATGAGCAGTTCTTC
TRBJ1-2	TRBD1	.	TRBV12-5	CASGLVGTGELYGYTF	TGTGCTAGTGGTTTGGTCGGGACAGGAGAGCTCTATGGCTACACCTTC